One and the same sample provided the 26 T cell receptor beta chains below, sequenced in a study of blood T cell repertoires in COVID-19 (dated by TCRdb to 2019 to 2021). Library preparation employed the immunoSEQ multiplex PCR assay. Held by TCRdb, this immuneACCESS table contains in-frame sequences only and omits some clones. Under half of the omission traces to an unresolved V gene where checked; the cause of the rest is unknown. The sample includes about 400,000 clones, with approximately 87% observed a single time. The ten largest account for less than 2.5% of the sample. The sequencing input was PBMCs or T cells enriched from blood (not recorded which). These receptors all come from a man aged 35-49 years in a cohort exposed to, infected with or recovered from COVID-19 (not recorded which).

The rearrangement uses TRBV6-5 and TRBJ1-6; possibly TRBD1 for D (5 bases). This CDR3 region has 14 residues. Germline CDR1 reads MNHEY; CDR2 reads SVGAGI. V lost 7 bases and J lost 0, with 7 bases in between. The CDR3 reads CASTGGSYNSPLHF. CDR3 nucleotide sequence: TGTGCCAGCACCGGGGGCTCCTATAATTCACCCCTCCACTTT.

The DNA for the CDR3 is TGTGCCAGCTCGAGCGGGAATTGGTTGTACGAGCAGTACTTC. This gives the protein CASSSGNWLYEQYF. This chain uses TRBV18 with TRBJ2-7; 7 positions match TRBD2. J was trimmed by 4 bases and V by 6 bases; bases with no gene match: 9. This CDR3 region has 14 residues. Germline V gives CDR1 KGHSH, CDR2 LQKENI.

The chain recombines TRBV5-5 with TRBJ2-2, with 9 bases aligning to TRBD1. V was pared by 5 bases and J by 1 base, with 0 bases of the junction left unmatched. This CDR3 contains 14 residues. The germline CDR1 and CDR2 sequences are SGHKS and YYEKEE (reference sequence). The CDR3, as DNA: TGTGCCAGCAGGGACAGGGGGAACACCGGGGAGCTGTTTTTT. As protein: CASRDRGNTGELFF. Full variable domain (outside the CDR3, taken from reference TRBV5-5 and TRBJ2-2): DAGVTQSPTHLIKTRGQQVTLRCSPISGHKSVSWYQQVLGQGPQFIFQYYEKEERGRGNFPDRFSARQFPNYSSELNVNALLLGDSALYLCASRDRGNTGELFFGEGSRLTVL.

The J gene is TRBJ1-5, the V gene TRBV2; 7 positions agree with TRBD1. Losses at the gene ends were 3 bases for V and 4 bases for J; bases not matched to a gene: 3. The CDR3 is 14 residues long. Per germline, CDR1 SNHLY and CDR2 FYNNEI. The CDR3 sequence: CASSEQGQNQPQHF. In nucleotides, the CDR3 is TGTGCCAGCAGTGAGCAGGGACAGAATCAGCCCCAGCATTTT. The variable domain in full, completed from reference TRBV2 and TRBJ1-5, reads EPEVTQTPSHQVTQMGQEVILRCVPISNHLYFYWYRQILGQKVEFLVSFYNNEISEKSEIFDDQFSVERPDGSNFTLKIRSTKLEDSAMYFCASSEQGQNQPQHFGDGTRLSIL.

This chain connects TRBV6-5 to TRBJ1-2; 9 bases agree with TRBD1. Per the germline V gene, CDR1 is MNHEY and CDR2 is SVGAGI. There are 14 residues in the CDR3. The junction had 7 bases not matched to a gene; V was cut back by 7 bases and J by 4 bases. This CDR3 reads CASNRLGQGYGYTF. The CDR3 coding sequence is TGTGCCAGCAATAGACTGGGACAGGGCTATGGCTACACCTTC.

The chain couples TRBV10-3 to TRBJ1-5; possible D gene TRBD1, 5 bases. There are 15 residues in the CDR3. The germline gives CDR1 ENHRY, CDR2 SYGVKD. V shed 6 bases and J shed 2 bases, with 14 bases lying between them. CDR3 in amino acids: CAIRDPEQGNQPQHF. CDR3 nucleotide sequence: TGTGCCATCAGGGACCCGGAACAGGGCAATCAGCCCCAGCATTTT.

The V gene is TRBV19, the J gene TRBJ2-1; TRBD2 matches 8 bases. This CDR3 is 14 amino acids long. Germline V gene data show CDR1 as LNHDA and CDR2 as SQIVND (reference sequence). V trimming: 6 bases; J trimming: 7 bases; junction bases outside the gene matches: 8. The CDR3 DNA follows: TGTGCCAGTAGGGATATACGACTAGCGAATGAGCAGTTCTTC. It translates to CASRDIRLANEQFF.

The V call is TRBV28, the J call TRBJ1-2; D is uncertain. Between the trimmed V and J ends, which lost 4 bases and 5 bases, there was a span of 8 bases. The germline gives CDR1 MDHEN, CDR2 SYDVKM. The CDR3 is made up of 12 amino acids. For the CDR3, the DNA is TGTGCCAGCAGTTCCGACACTTATGGCTACACCTTC. It codes for CASSSDTYGYTF.

The DNA of the CDR3 is TGTGCCAGCAGTGTTGGAGGAAACTCTGGGGCCAACGTCCTGACTTTC. Amino acids: CASSVGGNSGANVLTF. This chain uses TRBV2 with TRBJ2-6; D is perhaps TRBD2 (5 bases). CDR3 size: 16 residues. In germline, CDR1 is SNHLY, CDR2 FYNNEI. V was shortened by 4 bases and J by 0 bases, with 10 bases between the two germline ends.

This clone was counted between two and nine times. V is TRBV11-2 and J is TRBJ2-5, with TRBD2 matching over 11 bases. This CDR3 is built from 15 residues. The germline V gene encodes CDR1 SGHAT and CDR2 FQNNGV. V shed 4 bases and J 5 bases; nucleotides not matched to a gene: 6. Here the CDR3 reads CASSSTSGSWETQYF. Here the CDR3 DNA reads TGTGCCAGCAGCTCCACTAGCGGGAGTTGGGAGACCCAGTACTTC.

The CDR3 nucleotides read TGTGCCAGCAGTCGAGAGACAGGGGCCACCGGGGAGCTGTTTTTT. Protein: CASSRETGATGELFF. The V and J genes are TRBV25-1 and TRBJ2-2; 8 bases line up with TRBD1. This CDR3 is 15 amino acids long. V shed 5 bases and J 4 bases; nucleotides not matched to a gene: 6. Germline V gives CDR1 MGHDK, CDR2 SYGVNS.

This chain links TRBV10-3 with TRBJ2-2; 8 positions match TRBD1. CDR3 length: 14 amino acids. The germline gives CDR1 ENHRY, CDR2 SYGVKD. The junction had 5 bases not matched to a gene; V was cut back by 10 bases and J by 1 base. Here the CDR3 DNA reads TGTGCCACTCAGGGGGCGGGGAACACCGGGGAGCTGTTTTTT. Translated: CATQGAGNTGELFF.

As for this clone: This sample also contains other DNA sequences that code for the same CDR3. V and J are TRBV2 and TRBJ2-1; D unresolved. Germline V gives CDR1 SNHLY, CDR2 FYNNEI. V shed 2 bases and J shed 10 bases, with 6 bases lying between them. The CDR3 is made up of 11 amino acids. In DNA form, the CDR3 reads TGTGCCAGCAGTGAACGCAGGGAGCAGTTCTTC. This translates into CASSERREQFF.

This chain connects TRBV18 to TRBJ1-2, with D possibly being TRBD1 (5 bases). V was pared by 2 bases and J by 4 bases, with 14 bases between. In germline, CDR1 is KGHSH, CDR2 LQKENI. There are 15 residues in the CDR3. The DNA of the CDR3 is TGTGCCAGCTCACCAGGGGCAGGGCCCTTCTATGGCTACACCTTC. Translating gives CASSPGAGPFYGYTF.

The genes are TRBV2 and TRBJ2-1, with 7 bases lining up with TRBD1. The germline gives CDR1 SNHLY, CDR2 FYNNEI. Trimming took 5 bases from V and 0 from J; bases not matched to a gene: 4. The CDR3 spans 15 residues. CDR3: CASSLQGSSYNEQFF. The CDR3 nucleotides are TGTGCCAGCAGTTTACAGGGGAGCTCCTACAATGAGCAGTTCTTC. The variable domain in full, completed from reference TRBV2 and TRBJ2-1, reads EPEVTQTPSHQVTQMGQEVILRCVPISNHLYFYWYRQILGQKVEFLVSFYNNEISEKSEIFDDQFSVERPDGSNFTLKIRSTKLEDSAMYFCASSLQGSSYNEQFFGPGTRLTVL.

V is TRBV4-1 and J is TRBJ2-2; 16 bases fit TRBD2. The CDR3 contains 19 residues. The germline V gene encodes CDR1 MGHRA and CDR2 YSYEKL. J lost 3 bases, V lost 4 bases, and 8 bases had no gene match. In DNA form, the CDR3 reads TGCGCCAGCAGCCCTGGGACTAGCGGGAGGGCCGGATACACCGGGGAGCTGTTTTTT. This translates into CASSPGTSGRAGYTGELFF.

Notes on this clone: The sample has other DNA sequences that encode this CDR3 too. This rearrangement joins TRBV5-1 to TRBJ1-1, with D perhaps matching TRBD1 (5 bases). The germline CDR1 and CDR2 sequences are SGHRS and YFSETQ. This CDR3 region has 14 residues. Trimming removed 0 bases from V and 1 base from J, with 7 bases in between. The CDR3 loop reads CASSLGGQNTEAFF. DNA of the CDR3: TGCGCCAGCAGCTTGGGCGGACAGAACACTGAAGCTTTCTTT.

This clone was counted between two and nine times. In the same sample, other DNA sequences code for this CDR3. This chain uses TRBV18 with TRBJ1-1, with unresolved D. V was pared by 3 bases and J by 5 bases, with 7 bases between. Germline V CDR1 and CDR2: KGHSH, LQKENI. There are 12 residues in the CDR3. This chain's CDR3 is CASSPGRTEAFF. As DNA, the CDR3 is TGTGCCAGCTCACCTGGGAGAACTGAAGCTTTCTTT.

The chain couples TRBV28 to TRBJ1-1, with 7 bases lining up with TRBD1. Per the germline V gene, CDR1 is MDHEN and CDR2 is SYDVKM. The CDR3 has 15 amino acids. With 2 bases clipped from V and 0 bases from J, the junction kept 3 bases outside the gene matches. DNA of the CDR3: TGTGCCAGCAGTTTACAACAGGGGATGAACACTGAAGCTTTCTTT. Amino acid sequence: CASSLQQGMNTEAFF.

The CDR3 region is CASMTGKNTEAFF. The CDR3 DNA reads TGTGCCAGCATGACGGGGAAAAACACTGAAGCTTTCTTT. The V and J genes are TRBV6-5 and TRBJ1-1; unclear D gene. Between the trimmed V and J ends, which lost 7 bases and 2 bases, there was a span of 11 bases. Germline assignment: CDR1 MNHEY and CDR2 SVGAGI. CDR3 size: 13 residues.

This CDR3 reads CASSLGGSLTGELFF. The CDR3, as DNA: TGTGCCAGCAGTTTAGGCGGGAGCTTGACCGGGGAGCTGTTTTTT. This chain links TRBV28 with TRBJ2-2; 7 bases align to TRBD2. The trim removed 2 bases at V and 5 bases at J, leaving 5 bases unmatched. The CDR3 sequence is 15 residues long. CDR1 is MDHEN, CDR2 SYDVKM, per germline.

This chain joins TRBV2 and TRBJ1-5, with D maybe TRBD1 (6 bases). Germline V gene lookup returns CDR1 SNHLY and CDR2 FYNNEI. Between the trimmed V and J ends, which lost 1 base and 6 bases, there was a span of 13 bases. The CDR3 runs to 15 residues. CDR3 amino acids: CASSEGFRGVQPQHF. The CDR3 DNA sequence: TGTGCCAGCAGTGAAGGGTTCAGGGGTGTTCAGCCCCAGCATTTT.

The rearrangement uses TRBV5-4 and TRBJ2-5, with TRBD1 matching over 8 bases. Germline V gives CDR1 SGHNT, CDR2 YYREEE (reference sequence). V shed 2 bases and J 0 bases; nucleotides not matched to a gene: 9. The CDR3 consists of 17 residues. The CDR3 region is CASSLKGQAPYQETQYF. CDR3 DNA: TGTGCCAGCAGCTTAAAGGGACAGGCGCCTTACCAAGAGACCCAGTACTTC. Filled out from reference TRBV5-4 and TRBJ2-5, the complete variable domain reads ETGVTQSPTHLIKTRGQQVTLRCSSQSGHNTVSWYQQALGQGPQFIFQYYREEENGRGNFPPRFSGLQFPNYSSELNVNALELDDSALYLCASSLKGQAPYQETQYFGPGTRLLVL.

V is TRBV5-1 and J is TRBJ2-4; unclear D gene. The germline CDR1 and CDR2 sequences are SGHRS and YFSETQ. This CDR3 has 16 amino acids. The germline V and J ends were trimmed by 1 base and 0 bases, with 11 bases remaining between them. The CDR3 DNA sequence: TGCGCCAGCAGCTTGACTTTCGCGAGAGCCAAAAACATTCAGTACTTC. It codes for CASSLTFARAKNIQYF.

The chain employs TRBV12-5 and TRBJ2-3, with TRBD1 matching over 9 bases. V shed 0 bases and J 5 bases; nucleotides not matched to a gene: 21. This CDR3 contains 21 residues. CDR1 LGHNT and CDR2 FRNRAP come from the germline V gene. This CDR3 is CASGLVGRLLIQGAKGDTQYF. DNA of the CDR3: TGTGCTAGTGGTTTGGTAGGCAGGCTCTTGATACAGGGGGCGAAGGGAGATACGCAGTATTTT.

The CDR3 loop is CASHTGSGNTIYF. CDR3 DNA sequence: TGTGCCTCCCATACAGGTTCTGGAAACACCATATATTTT. The chain has TRBV30 and TRBJ1-3; possible D gene TRBD1, 5 bases. With 7 bases removed from V and 1 base from J, the gap between germline ends came to 11 bases. CDR1 and CDR2 (germline): GTSNPN, SVGIG (reference sequence). CDR3 length: 13 residues.